This T cell receptor beta chain was captured in a study of T cell responses to AZD1222 COVID-19 vaccine (dated by TCRdb to about 2021). Background for the entire study: AZD1222 recipients given second doses at about 4 weeks or at about 12 weeks were pooled, since spike-specific TCR depth and breadth were not found to differ between the two schedules. Trial participants were enrolled by age into subgroups of 18-55, 56-69 and 70-plus years, and around 150, 29 and 61 TCR-sequenced participants, respectively, were included in these subgroups. A total of approximately 240 trial participants underwent TCR sequencing, of whom under 220 had received two doses of AZD1222 and approximately 26 had received two doses of the MenACWY control vaccine.

As concerns this clone: Its antigen is unknown. Per-nucleotide qualities are absent, and no much larger clonotype sits a single base away.

The full study reports these points: The vaccine-associated CD4 TCRs covered the entire spike protein, and the dominant responses fell in regions 160-218 and 743-854. The 56-69-year group was small, and its depth increase did not reach significance, likely because of low power. Epitopes outside the regions mutated in the B.1.351 and B.1.1.7 variants were reportedly recognized by nearly half of the unique spike-specific TCRs. After two AZD1222 doses, spike-specific TCR breadth and depth were significantly higher than at day 0 and than in MenACWY recipients. Participants were mostly white British, with more females than males. The authors suggested clonal diversity may have been underestimated. Because no day 14 peak-response samples were available, repertoires were characterized only after the peak T cell response. Conclusions about previously exposed vaccinees were limited because only a handful of AZD1222 recipients were SARS-CoV-2 seropositive at baseline.

The CDR3 regions of human TCRbeta chains were analyzed by immunosequencing. The original methods were these. Repertoire TCRs were checked for matches against a reference library of SARS-CoV-2-specific TCRs that had been generated using the MIRA antigen-specificity platform. Breadth meant the fraction of unique TCRs that were SARS-CoV-2-associated, whereas depth meant the fraction of total T cells that were SARS-CoV-2-associated. Using the MIRA data, each spike-specific TCR was mapped to the spike region that the TCR reacts to and placed in a CD4 or CD8 class. Log10-transformed breadth and depth values were compared by one-way ANOVA with Sidak's multiple comparisons tests. TCRdb took this table from immuneACCESS and kept in-frame rearrangements with V and J called. Such tables lack part of the clones; where checked against another copy, unresolved V genes explain under half of the gap, and the rest is unexplained. V and J calls plus clone size are reproduced from that table; the DNA served to infer D and trimming. Here the sample has some 120,000 clones; over 75% occur a single time. The ten largest clonotypes hold 2.8% of the sample.

The CDR3 spans 16 residues, from the cysteine through the phenylalanine. Only the CDR3 DNA is retained, 48 bases long and in frame from the first base. V ends up 2 bases short and J 5 bases short, with an unmatched junction base count of 12. CDR1 and CDR2 are read off the germline V gene as SGHRS and YFSETQ. The sample's time point label, decoded: baseline before first vaccination. Samples from vaccinated people were obtained from the UK trials COV001 and COV002, which included a single-blind randomized controlled phase 2/3 trial of AZD1222 (ChAdOx1 nCoV-19) in healthy adults. Trial participant PBMC samples were collected at day 0 and day 28 after the second dose for TCRbeta chain sequencing.

The sequencing here drew on peripheral blood, taken on day 0 of AZD1222 vaccination. This TCR was recovered from an adult in good health. This receptor chain uses TRBV5-1 and TRBJ1-1, with TRBD1 identical over 7 junction bases. The CDR3 has the sequence CASSLTPQGSRTEAFF. Here is the DNA: TGCGCCAGCAGCTTAACCCCACAGGGGTCGAGGACTGAAGCTTTCTTT.